This record covers a single TCR beta chain. The same CDR3 also results from other DNA sequences found in this sample. The data were taken from a study of blood T cell repertoires in COVID-19. Between the trimmed V and J ends, which lost 8 bases and 1 base, there was a span of 12 bases. Germline loops: CDR1 SGHRS, CDR2 YFSETQ. The CDR3 spans 13 residues. Produced via immunoSEQ multiplex PCR; TCRdb's table is partial and in-frame only. The table has about 150,000 clones, roughly 82% seen once. The rearrangement joins TRBV5-1 to TRBJ2-5; perhaps TRBD2 as D (5 bases). Sequences were obtained from peripheral blood. The sequence was collected from a woman between 50 and 59 years old with acute or convalescent COVID-19. CDR3 amino acids: CASSLSGQETQYF. DNA for the CDR3: TGCGCCAGTTCTCTCAGCGGCCAAGAGACCCAGTACTTC. Drawing the rest from reference TRBV5-1 and TRBJ2-5, the complete variable domain is KAGVTQTPRYLIKTRGQQVTLSCSPISGHRSVSWYQQTPGQGLQFLFEYFSETQRNKGNFPGRFSGRQFSNSRSEMNVSTLELGDSALYLCASSLSGQETQYFGPGTRLLVL.